A selection of T cell receptor beta chains follows, all from one sample in a study of shared clonotypes between healthy human individuals. Here immunoSEQ multiplex PCR was the method, and the copy in TCRdb shows in-frame clones only, minus some. Of about 1,800,000 clones listed, around 96% were seen once; the top ten hold under 1.5%. The sample was naive CD8+ T cells sorted from blood. The receptors come from a man between 18 and 29 years old in good health. Each CDR3 is given without its conserved first and last residue. The order of the fields is V gene, clone size, J gene, CDR3 protein. Rows give clone size only sometimes, using once, few, many, or a class for an expanded clone.

TRBV19	NA	TRBJ2-7	ASSRLMGEIPYEQY
TRBV9	once	TRBJ2-7	ASSVGGEGYEQY
TRBV7-9	NA	TRBJ2-1	ASSLGSGQGGYNEQF
TRBV7-9	NA	TRBJ2-7	ASSGGQIYEQY
TRBV10-3	NA	TRBJ2-2	AVKRASNTGELF
TRBV7-9	NA	TRBJ2-7	ASSTGDNEQY
TRBV27	NA	TRBJ1-6	ASSPGQGNSPLH
TRBV7-9	NA	TRBJ1-2	ASHPGSAGHYGYT
TRBV29-1	NA	TRBJ1-6	SIRDRELGYSPLH
TRBV27	NA	TRBJ2-1	ASSLGLDYNEQF
TRBV21-1	NA	TRBJ2-3	ASSKGLGLTRGTQY
TRBV29-1	NA	TRBJ2-7	SVDTGVNEQY
TRBV14	NA	TRBJ2-7	ASSLGAADYEQY
TRBV6-6	NA	TRBJ2-5	ASRGEPSGETQY
TRBV4-1	NA	TRBJ2-7	ASSQVGLAGLGEQY
TRBV9	NA	TRBJ2-3	ASSVADPGAGLSTDTQY
TRBV2	NA	TRBJ2-5	ASSDDGGYQETQY
TRBV18	once	TRBJ2-1	ASSPSGLYNEQF
TRBV19	NA	TRBJ1-1	ASSIGQTSAF
TRBV28	NA	TRBJ1-5	ASSLMGGYSNQPQH